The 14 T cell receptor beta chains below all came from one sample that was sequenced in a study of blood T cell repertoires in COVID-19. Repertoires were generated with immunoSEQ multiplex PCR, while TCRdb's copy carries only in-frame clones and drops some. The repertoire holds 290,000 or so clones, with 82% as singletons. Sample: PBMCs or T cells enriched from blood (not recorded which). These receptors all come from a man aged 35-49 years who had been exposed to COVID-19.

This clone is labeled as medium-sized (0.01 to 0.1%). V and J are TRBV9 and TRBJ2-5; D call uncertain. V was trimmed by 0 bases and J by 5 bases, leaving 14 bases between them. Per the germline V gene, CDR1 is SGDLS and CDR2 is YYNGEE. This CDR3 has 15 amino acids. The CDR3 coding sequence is TGTGCCAGCAGCGTAGCGATTGGAGTATTTGAGACCCAGTACTTC. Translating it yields CASSVAIGVFETQYF.

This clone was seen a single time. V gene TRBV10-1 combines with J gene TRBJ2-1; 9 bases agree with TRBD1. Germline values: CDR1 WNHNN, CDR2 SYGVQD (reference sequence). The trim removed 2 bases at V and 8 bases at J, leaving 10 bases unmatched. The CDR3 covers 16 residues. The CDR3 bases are TGCGCCAGCAGTGAGAGCCCGGGACGGACAGGGGATGAGCAGTTCTTC. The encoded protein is CASSESPGRTGDEQFF.

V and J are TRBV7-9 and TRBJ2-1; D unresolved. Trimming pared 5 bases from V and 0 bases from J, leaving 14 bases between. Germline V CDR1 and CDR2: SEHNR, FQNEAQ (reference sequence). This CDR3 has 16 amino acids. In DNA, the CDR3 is TGTGCCAGCAGCCCCTTTCTTCCGAGCTCCTACAATGAGCAGTTCTTC. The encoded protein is CASSPFLPSSYNEQFF.

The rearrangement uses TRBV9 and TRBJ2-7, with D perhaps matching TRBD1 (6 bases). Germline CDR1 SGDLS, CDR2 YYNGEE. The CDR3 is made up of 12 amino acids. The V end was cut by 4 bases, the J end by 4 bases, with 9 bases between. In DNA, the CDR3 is TGTGCCAGCAGCTCGGACAGTTACGAGCAGTACTTC. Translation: CASSSDSYEQYF.

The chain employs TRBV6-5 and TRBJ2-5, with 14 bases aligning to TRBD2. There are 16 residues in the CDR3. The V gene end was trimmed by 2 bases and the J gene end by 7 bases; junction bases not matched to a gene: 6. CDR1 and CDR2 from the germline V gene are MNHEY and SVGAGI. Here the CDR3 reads CASSYGTGLAGGTQYF. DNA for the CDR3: TGTGCCAGCAGTTACGGAACTGGACTAGCGGGAGGGACCCAGTACTTC.

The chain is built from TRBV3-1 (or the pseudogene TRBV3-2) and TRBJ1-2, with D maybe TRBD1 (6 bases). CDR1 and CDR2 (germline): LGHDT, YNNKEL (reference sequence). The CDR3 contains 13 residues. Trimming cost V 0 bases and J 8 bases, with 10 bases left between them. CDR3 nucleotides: TGTGCCAGCAGCCAAGACGGGACATCAGGCTACACCTTC. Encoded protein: CASSQDGTSGYTF.

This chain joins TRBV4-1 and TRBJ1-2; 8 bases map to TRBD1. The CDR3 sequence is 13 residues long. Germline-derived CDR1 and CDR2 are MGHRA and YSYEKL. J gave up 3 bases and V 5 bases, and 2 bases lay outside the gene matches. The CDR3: CASSATGDYGYTF. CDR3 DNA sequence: TGCGCCAGCAGCGCGACAGGGGACTATGGCTACACCTTC.

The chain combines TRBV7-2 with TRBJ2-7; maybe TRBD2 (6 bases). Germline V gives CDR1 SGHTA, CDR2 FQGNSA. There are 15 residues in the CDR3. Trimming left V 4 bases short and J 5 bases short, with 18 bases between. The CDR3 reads CASSYIRLVSDEQYF. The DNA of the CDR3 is TGTGCCAGCAGCTATATTAGACTAGTCTCGGACGAGCAGTACTTC.

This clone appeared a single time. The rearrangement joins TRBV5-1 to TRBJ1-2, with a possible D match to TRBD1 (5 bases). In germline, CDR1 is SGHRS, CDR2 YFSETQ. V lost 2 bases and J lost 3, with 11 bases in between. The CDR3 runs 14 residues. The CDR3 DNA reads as TGCGCCAGCAGCTTTGGGGGAGGTGACTATGGCTACACCTTC. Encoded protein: CASSFGGGDYGYTF. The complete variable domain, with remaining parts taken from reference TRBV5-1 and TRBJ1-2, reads KAGVTQTPRYLIKTRGQQVTLSCSPISGHRSVSWYQQTPGQGLQFLFEYFSETQRNKGNFPGRFSGRQFSNSRSEMNVSTLELGDSALYLCASSFGGGDYGYTFGSGTRLTVV.

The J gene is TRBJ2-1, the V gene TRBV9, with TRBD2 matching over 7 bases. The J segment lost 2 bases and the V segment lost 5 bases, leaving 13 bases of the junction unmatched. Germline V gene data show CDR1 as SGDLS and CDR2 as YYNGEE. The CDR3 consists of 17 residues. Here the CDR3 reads CASRPPPREGPYNEQFF. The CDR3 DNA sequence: TGTGCCAGCAGACCACCACCCAGGGAGGGCCCCTACAATGAGCAGTTCTTC.

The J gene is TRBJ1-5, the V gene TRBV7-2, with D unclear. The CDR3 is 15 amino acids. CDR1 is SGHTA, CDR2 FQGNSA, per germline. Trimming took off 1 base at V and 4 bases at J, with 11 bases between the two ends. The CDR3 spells CASSLVGIENQPQHF. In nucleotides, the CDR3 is TGTGCCAGCAGCTTAGTCGGGATCGAGAATCAGCCCCAGCATTTT.

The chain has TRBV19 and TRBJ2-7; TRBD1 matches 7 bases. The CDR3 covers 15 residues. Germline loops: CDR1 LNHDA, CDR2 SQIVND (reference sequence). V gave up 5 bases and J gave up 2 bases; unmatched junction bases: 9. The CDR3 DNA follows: TGTGCCAGTAGTTCCCCCGGGACAGTCGCCTACGAGCAGTACTTC. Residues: CASSSPGTVAYEQYF.

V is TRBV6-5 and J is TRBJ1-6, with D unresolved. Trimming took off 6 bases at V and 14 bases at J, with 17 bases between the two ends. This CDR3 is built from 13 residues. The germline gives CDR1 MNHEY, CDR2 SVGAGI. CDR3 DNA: TGTGCCAGCAGGAACCCAACAGTCAACACCCTCCACTTT. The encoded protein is CASRNPTVNTLHF.

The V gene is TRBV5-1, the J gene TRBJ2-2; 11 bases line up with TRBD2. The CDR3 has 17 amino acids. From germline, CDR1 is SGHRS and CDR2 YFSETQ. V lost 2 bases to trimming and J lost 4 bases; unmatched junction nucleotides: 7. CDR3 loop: CASSFLAGGSFTGELFF. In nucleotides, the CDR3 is TGCGCCAGCAGCTTCCTAGCGGGAGGCTCCTTCACCGGGGAGCTGTTTTTT. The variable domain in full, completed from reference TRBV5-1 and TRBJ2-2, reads KAGVTQTPRYLIKTRGQQVTLSCSPISGHRSVSWYQQTPGQGLQFLFEYFSETQRNKGNFPGRFSGRQFSNSRSEMNVSTLELGDSALYLCASSFLAGGSFTGELFFGEGSRLTVL.